The T cell receptor beta chain under discussion was sequenced for a study of cytomegalovirus exposure and HLA in healthy donors. Study findings and constraints: TCR beta V- and J-gene trimming, according to a later analysis, was linked to a missense DCLRE1C variant.

Vbeta (60) and Jbeta (13) primers were used in the PCR. Sequenced by immunoSEQ multiplex PCR; TCRdb stores in-frame clones only, minus some. The sample has over 100,000 clones, over 60% seen once; the top ten hold under 6.5%. On this clone: Its antigen is not known.

The clonotype comes from a man in his sixties in good health and CMV-seropositive. The material sequenced was PBMCs.

Here the CDR3 reads CASRSGPGQGYEQYF. Here the CDR3 DNA reads TGTGCCAGCAGGTCGGGACCGGGACAGGGATACGAGCAGTACTTC. This chain uses TRBV7-2 with TRBJ2-7, with 9 bases fitting TRBD1. The trim removed 6 bases at V and 4 bases at J, leaving 10 bases unmatched. The CDR3 runs 15 residues. CDR1 and CDR2 (germline): SGHTA, FQGNSA.